Following are 22 T cell receptor beta chains from one sample sequenced in a study of blood T cell repertoires in COVID-19. Assay used: immunoSEQ multiplex PCR; TCRdb lists only in-frame clones, some missing. The sample contains some 200,000 clones, about three quarters of which appear only once. The material sequenced was peripheral blood. These receptors originate from a woman in her 70s with acute or convalescent COVID-19.

The genes are TRBV6-5 and TRBJ2-7; D is undetermined. The CDR3 extends over 13 amino acids. Germline V lookup: CDR1 MNHEY, CDR2 SVGAGI. Trimming shortened V by 6 bases and J by 7 bases, and 16 bases separated the two germline ends. The chain's CDR3 is CASSAHFTWEQYF. The CDR3 DNA reads as TGTGCCAGCAGCGCCCACTTCACTTGGGAGCAGTACTTC.

The V call is TRBV6-6, the J call TRBJ2-3; a weak D match, TRBD1 (5 bases). The CDR3 runs to 11 residues. V gave up 5 bases and J gave up 8 bases, with 8 bases separating them. Germline-derived CDR1 and CDR2 are MNHNY and SVGAGI (reference sequence). CDR3 nucleotides: TGTGCCAGCAGTCCAGGGCGTACGCAGTATTTT. Amino acid sequence: CASSPGRTQYF.

The DNA for the CDR3 is TGTGCCAGCTCACCACAGTTTAGACAGGGGAACAACAATGAGCAGTTCTTC. Its protein product is CASSPQFRQGNNNEQFF. The chain has TRBV18 and TRBJ2-1; 8 bases are shared with TRBD1. The V gene's germline CDR1 is KGHSH and CDR2 LQKENI. Trimming cost V 1 base and J 5 bases; bases outside gene matches: 10. This CDR3 is built from 17 residues.

The chain uses TRBV7-3 and TRBJ1-1; D uncertain. CDR1 SGHTA and CDR2 FQGTGA come from the germline V gene. V was clipped by 4 bases and J by 1 base, with 7 bases between them. This CDR3 spans 13 amino acids. CDR3 sequence (DNA): TGTGCCAGCAGCTGGACTGGGAACACTGAAGCTTTCTTT. Translated: CASSWTGNTEAFF.

In DNA, the CDR3 is TGTGCCAGCAGCCCGGGACAGCTTCAAGAGACCCAGTACTTC. This gives the protein CASSPGQLQETQYF. The V gene is TRBV7-2, the J gene TRBJ2-5, with 7 bases fitting TRBD1. Germline CDR1 is SGHTA and CDR2 is FQGNSA. The CDR3 runs 14 residues. J was trimmed by 2 bases and V by 5 bases; bases with no gene match: 5. The full variable domain, its missing parts supplied by reference TRBV7-2 and TRBJ2-5, is GAGVSQSPSNKVTEKGKDVELRCDPISGHTALYWYRQSLGQGLEFLIYFQGNSAPDKSGLPSDRFSAERTGGSVSTLTIQRTQQEDSAVYLCASSPGQLQETQYFGPGTRLLVL.

The V call is TRBV9, the J call TRBJ1-3; 7 positions match TRBD1. CDR3 size: 15 residues. Per the germline V gene, CDR1 is SGDLS and CDR2 is YYNGEE. V lost 0 bases, J lost 4 bases, and 4 bases stayed unmatched. The DNA of the CDR3 is TGTGCCAGCAGCGTAGGGGGACAGAGAGGAAACACCATATATTTT. Translated: CASSVGGQRGNTIYF.

This clone has only one observation. The genes are TRBV3-1 (or the pseudogene TRBV3-2) and TRBJ2-7; 7 bases agree with TRBD1. CDR1 and CDR2 from the germline V gene are LGHDT and YNNKEL (reference sequence). This CDR3 has 14 amino acids. J lost 0 bases, V lost 4 bases, and 3 bases had no gene match. CDR3 nucleotides: TGTGCCAGCAGCCCCAGACAGGGCTCCTACGAGCAGTACGTC. It yields the protein CASSPRQGSYEQYV.

CDR3 nucleotides: TGTGCCAGTAGTATAGATCGGAGGGACAGGGCCTACGAGCAGTACTTC. Its translation: CASSIDRRDRAYEQYF. This chain links TRBV19 with TRBJ2-7, with 9 positions matching TRBD1. Trimming at V came to 0 bases and at J to 2 bases, leaving 5 bases not matched to a gene. Germline-derived CDR1 and CDR2 are LNHDA and SQIVND (reference sequence). The CDR3 covers 16 residues.

This clone showed up just once. The CDR3 protein is CASSLWGDEQYF. The CDR3 DNA follows: TGTGCCAGCAGCTTGTGGGGGGACGAGCAGTACTTC. This chain uses TRBV7-9 with TRBJ2-7; the D gene is possibly TRBD2 (6 bases). V lost 3 bases and J 5 bases, leaving 8 bases between the germline ends. The CDR3 consists of 12 residues. CDR1 is SEHNR and CDR2 is FQNEAQ in the germline V gene (reference sequence).

This chain joins TRBV27 and TRBJ1-5; tentatively, D is TRBD1 (5 bases). Trimming left V 1 base short and J 3 bases short, with 10 bases between. Germline V gene sequence: CDR1 MNHEY, CDR2 SMNVEV (reference sequence). This CDR3 is 15 amino acids long. The CDR3 is CASSLYQGLNQPQHF. The DNA of the CDR3 is TGTGCCAGCAGTTTATATCAGGGTCTCAATCAGCCCCAGCATTTT.

The chain carries TRBV25-1 and TRBJ1-1; D not resolved. Germline lookup yields CDR1 MGHDK and CDR2 SYGVNS. This CDR3 is built from 13 residues. Trimming took 6 bases from V and 6 from J, leaving 14 bases between them. The CDR3 loop reads CASSGAGSSEAFF. CDR3 in DNA: TGTGCCAGCAGCGGAGCGGGCTCATCTGAAGCTTTCTTT.

This chain connects TRBV28 to TRBJ2-5; TRBD2 aligns across 13 bases. After removal of 6 bases from V and 5 bases from J, the junction contained 3 bases not matched to a gene. This CDR3 is 14 amino acids long. Germline CDR1 is MDHEN and CDR2 is SYDVKM. CDR3 region: CASSLLAGGETQYF. The CDR3 coding sequence is TGTGCCAGCAGCTTACTAGCGGGGGGGGAGACCCAGTACTTC.

The V gene is TRBV6-2 or TRBV6-3, the J gene TRBJ1-2; possible D gene TRBD1, 5 bases. This CDR3 contains 14 residues. Germline lookup yields CDR1 MNHEY and CDR2 SVGEGT. V was clipped by 2 bases and J by 5 bases, with 12 bases between them. Written as DNA, the CDR3 is TGTGCCAGCAGTTACGATGTCCCAGGGTATGGCTACACCTTC. It specifies CASSYDVPGYGYTF.

This clone has only a few counts. The J gene is TRBJ1-1, the V gene TRBV18; perhaps TRBD1 as D (5 bases). This CDR3 is built from 13 residues. Germline lookup yields CDR1 KGHSH and CDR2 LQKENI. Trimming shortened V by 7 bases and J by 0 bases, and 9 bases separated the two germline ends. In DNA, the CDR3 is TGTGCCAGCTGCAGGGATCTGAACACTGAAGCTTTCTTT. Protein product: CASCRDLNTEAFF.

CDR3 DNA: TGTGCCAGCAGCTCCCGAAGACTAGCGGGGGGTCTCAATGAGCAGTTCTTC. It encodes CASSSRRLAGGLNEQFF. This chain joins TRBV14 and TRBJ2-1, with TRBD2 matching over 13 bases. The CDR3 has 17 residues. J lost 6 bases, V lost 5 bases, and 10 bases had no gene match. CDR1 SGHDN and CDR2 FVKESK come from the germline V gene.

The chain carries TRBV19 and TRBJ1-2, with D maybe TRBD1 (5 bases). The germline V gene has CDR1 LNHDA and CDR2 SQIVND (reference sequence). Deletions cut 5 bases from V and 7 bases from J, with 11 bases between. There are 12 residues in the CDR3. CDR3 region: CASSAGPGGYTF. The CDR3 nucleotides read TGTGCCAGTAGTGCAGGGCCCGGTGGCTACACCTTC.

Here the CDR3 DNA reads TGTGCCAGCAGCTTGGATCTATTGGCGGGGGGGCCCAATGAGCAGTTCTTC. Amino acids: CASSLDLLAGGPNEQFF. V gene TRBV5-8 combines with J gene TRBJ2-1; 9 nucleotides agree with TRBD2. CDR3 length equals 17 residues. CDR1 SGHTS and CDR2 YDEGEE come from the germline V gene. The V and J ends lost 0 bases and 6 bases, in that order; junction bases with no gene match: 10.

This rearrangement joins TRBV5-4 to TRBJ2-3, with 12 bases fitting TRBD2. CDR1 is SGHNT and CDR2 is YYREEE in the germline V gene (reference sequence). The CDR3 sequence is 16 residues long. V lost 5 bases and J lost 7; bases outside the gene matches: 11. DNA of the CDR3: TGTGCCAGCAGTTCTGGACTAGCGGGACCGACTTATACGCAGTATTTT. Its protein is CASSSGLAGPTYTQYF.

The DNA for the CDR3 is TGCAGCGTTTCACAAGGACAGACAGATACGCAGTATTTT. Its translation is CSVSQGQTDTQYF. The chain combines TRBV29-1 with TRBJ2-3; maybe TRBD1 (6 bases). Deletions cut 5 bases from V and 3 bases from J, with 12 bases between. The CDR3 totals 13 residues. From germline, CDR1 is SQVTM and CDR2 ANQGSEA.

This clone was seen a few times. The V gene is TRBV2, the J gene TRBJ1-5, with TRBD1 identical over 11 bases. The CDR3 totals 16 residues. Germline assignment: CDR1 SNHLY and CDR2 FYNNEI. V was clipped by 1 base and J by 6 bases; unmatched bases: 5. The CDR3 region is CASSEVRGQGAQPQHF. In DNA form, the CDR3 reads TGTGCCAGCAGTGAAGTAAGAGGACAGGGGGCTCAGCCCCAGCATTTT. Together with reference TRBV2 and TRBJ1-5, the CDR3 gives the full variable domain: EPEVTQTPSHQVTQMGQEVILRCVPISNHLYFYWYRQILGQKVEFLVSFYNNEISEKSEIFDDQFSVERPDGSNFTLKIRSTKLEDSAMYFCASSEVRGQGAQPQHFGDGTRLSIL.

This rearrangement joins TRBV19 to TRBJ2-7, with D possibly being TRBD2 (6 bases). This CDR3 has 13 amino acids. Looked up from germline, CDR1 is LNHDA and CDR2 is SQIVND (reference sequence). Trimming took 2 bases from V and 4 from J, leaving 9 bases between them. CDR3 in DNA: TGTGCCAGTAGTATATCCCGGGGGTACGAGCAGTACTTC. Encoded protein: CASSISRGYEQYF.

The rearrangement links TRBV3-1 (or the pseudogene TRBV3-2) to TRBJ2-5; weak D call: TRBD1 (5 bases). This CDR3 comprises 13 residues. V lost 4 bases and J 3 bases, leaving 9 bases between the germline ends. CDR1 is LGHDT and CDR2 is YNNKEL in the germline V gene (reference sequence). CDR3 sequence: CASSPTAKETQYF. The CDR3 coding sequence is TGTGCCAGCAGCCCGACAGCAAAAGAGACCCAGTACTTC.